This entry lists 6 T cell receptor beta chains sequenced from one sample in a study of T cell responses to AZD1222 COVID-19 vaccine. The table came from immunoSEQ multiplex PCR; TCRdb's copy has only in-frame clones and leaves some out. The data show 90,000 to 130,000 clones, with under 95% seen just once and approximately 8% held by the top ten. The source material was peripheral blood, sampled on day 0 of AZD1222 vaccination. The receptors originated from an adult in good health.

The chain uses TRBV11-2 and TRBJ1-6; 12 bases line up with TRBD1. V lost 5 bases to trimming and J lost 1 base; unmatched junction nucleotides: 9. The CDR3 contains 19 residues. Looked up from germline, CDR1 is SGHAT and CDR2 is FQNNGV. For the CDR3, the DNA is TGTGCCAGCAGCCTAACCGGGACAGGGGGCATGTCCTATAATTCACCCCTCCACTTT. Protein sequence: CASSLTGTGGMSYNSPLHF.

This chain connects TRBV9 to TRBJ1-3; TRBD1 might be the D (6 bases). Trimming shortened V by 4 bases and J by 1 base, and 15 bases separated the two germline ends. The CDR3 extends over 16 amino acids. Germline CDR1 reads SGDLS; CDR2 reads YYNGEE. In DNA, the CDR3 is TGTGCCAGCAGCTCCAGTACAGGGTGGTCTGGAAACACCATATATTTT. Translating gives CASSSSTGWSGNTIYF.

The CDR3 DNA reads as TGTGCCTCCTTACCGGGACAGGCTAAAAACGAGCAGTACTTC. Amino acid sequence: CASLPGQAKNEQYF. V is TRBV6-5 and J is TRBJ2-7, with 8 nucleotides matching TRBD1. The J segment lost 5 bases and the V segment lost 11 bases, leaving 14 bases of the junction unmatched. Germline assignment: CDR1 MNHEY and CDR2 SVGAGI. The CDR3 consists of 14 residues.

This chain connects TRBV5-4 to TRBJ2-7, with D uncertain. Per germline, CDR1 SGHNT and CDR2 YYREEE (reference sequence). V was cut by 8 bases and J by 3 bases, with 12 bases left in between. This CDR3 spans 12 amino acids. The CDR3 is CASMGPDYEQYF. The CDR3 coding sequence is TGTGCCAGTATGGGCCCCGACTACGAGCAGTACTTC.

The chain links TRBV6-5 to TRBJ1-2; 9 bases are a match to TRBD1. Germline lookup yields CDR1 MNHEY and CDR2 SVGAGI. The CDR3 totals 15 residues. After removal of 10 bases from V and 8 bases from J, the junction contained 17 bases not matched to a gene. CDR3 bases: TGTGCCACCTTAGCCGGGACAGGGTCTAGGAGGGGCTACACCTTC. This gives the protein CATLAGTGSRRGYTF.

The chain joins TRBV7-8 to TRBJ2-2; the D is unclear. The CDR3 spans 16 residues. CDR1 and CDR2 from the germline V gene are SGHVS and FQNEAQ. Trimming cost V 2 bases and J 0 bases, with 10 bases left between them. The CDR3 reads CASSLSISSNTGELFF. CDR3 nucleotides: TGTGCCAGCAGCTTAAGTATATCATCGAACACCGGGGAGCTGTTTTTT. The variable domain in full, completed from reference TRBV7-8 and TRBJ2-2, reads GAGVSQSPRYKVAKRGQDVALRCDPISGHVSLFWYQQALGQGPEFLTYFQNEAQLDKSGLPSDRFFAERPEGSVSTLKIQRTQQEDSAVYLCASSLSISSNTGELFFGEGSRLTVL.